Each of the 31 T cell receptor beta chains below was sequenced from the same sample in a study of cytomegalovirus exposure and HLA in healthy donors. With 60 Vbeta and 13 Jbeta primers, the PCR was carried out. Sequencing was performed with immunoSEQ multiplex PCR; in TCRdb, only in-frame clones are kept and a portion is missing. Recorded for this sample: approximately 110,000 clones. Sequencing was carried out using PBMCs. All receptors derive from a middle-aged man in good health and CMV-seronegative.

The CDR3, as DNA: TGTGCCAGCAGCTCCCGCCCAGGGGATAGCTACAATGAGCAGTTCTTC. Amino acids: CASSSRPGDSYNEQFF. The chain links TRBV9 to TRBJ2-1; weak D call: TRBD1 (6 bases). Trimming removed 4 bases at V and 3 bases at J, with 17 bases between. The CDR3 contains 16 residues. Germline loops: CDR1 SGDLS, CDR2 YYNGEE.

This chain connects TRBV29-1 to TRBJ2-5; 8 nucleotides line up with TRBD1. V lost 7 bases, J lost 4 bases, and 5 bases stayed unmatched. Germline lookup yields CDR1 SQVTM and CDR2 ANQGSEA. The CDR3 consists of 12 residues. This CDR3 is CSALQGAETQYF. DNA for the CDR3: TGCAGCGCCCTCCAGGGGGCAGAGACCCAGTACTTC.

The chain employs TRBV9 and TRBJ1-2; 8 bases agree with TRBD1. CDR1 is SGDLS and CDR2 is YYNGEE in the germline V gene. After removal of 3 bases from V and 4 bases from J, the junction contained 5 bases not matched to a gene. The CDR3 contains 14 residues. The CDR3 loop is CASSAWDRPYGYTF. CDR3 DNA sequence: TGTGCCAGCAGCGCTTGGGACAGGCCCTATGGCTACACCTTC.

The chain carries TRBV4-2 and TRBJ1-1; TRBD1 aligns across 8 bases. The length of the CDR3 is 17 residues. V gave up 1 base and J gave up 6 bases; unmatched junction bases: 13. CDR1 is LGHNA, CDR2 YNFKEQ, per germline. The CDR3 loop is CASSQVTPRTGGAEAFF. The CDR3 nucleotides read TGTGCCAGCAGCCAAGTTACGCCTCGTACAGGGGGTGCTGAAGCTTTCTTT.

On this clone: Other nucleotide sequences from this sample produce the same CDR3. The chain uses TRBV19 and TRBJ1-3, with 11 bases that match TRBD1. The CDR3 has 17 residues. Per germline, CDR1 LNHDA and CDR2 SQIVND (reference sequence). The V segment lost 3 bases and the J segment 0 bases; nucleotides outside the gene matches: 4. CDR3: CASSILGQGASGNTIYF. The CDR3 coding sequence is TGTGCCAGTAGTATCCTTGGACAGGGGGCCTCTGGAAACACCATATATTTT. The full variable domain, its missing parts supplied by reference TRBV19 and TRBJ1-3, is DGGITQSPKYLFRKEGQNVTLSCEQNLNHDAMYWYRQDPGQGLRLIYYSQIVNDFQKGDIAEGYSVSREKKESFPLTVTSAQKNPTAFYLCASSILGQGASGNTIYFGEGSWLTVV.

The rearrangement uses TRBV25-1 and TRBJ1-4; weak D call: TRBD1 (5 bases). CDR3 size: 14 residues. Germline CDR1 is MGHDK and CDR2 is SYGVNS. V was pared by 1 base and J by 10 bases, with 13 bases between. DNA for the CDR3: TGTGCCAGCAGTGAATTGGGGGGAGCAGGAAAACTGTTTTTT. It specifies CASSELGGAGKLFF.

This sequence joins TRBV19 and TRBJ2-7; TRBD1 aligns across 7 bases. Germline CDR1 reads LNHDA; CDR2 reads SQIVND (reference sequence). This CDR3 is 15 amino acids long. J lost 2 bases, V lost 2 bases, and 6 bases had no gene match. This chain's CDR3 is CASSISPDRTYEQYF. In DNA, the CDR3 is TGTGCCAGTAGTATATCCCCGGACAGGACCTACGAGCAGTACTTC. Full variable domain (outside the CDR3, taken from reference TRBV19 and TRBJ2-7): DGGITQSPKYLFRKEGQNVTLSCEQNLNHDAMYWYRQDPGQGLRLIYYSQIVNDFQKGDIAEGYSVSREKKESFPLTVTSAQKNPTAFYLCASSISPDRTYEQYFGPGTRLTVT.

This chain connects TRBV19 to TRBJ2-7; TRBD2 matches 12 bases. Trimming removed 5 bases from V and 3 bases from J; junction bases left unmatched: 5. The V gene's germline CDR1 is LNHDA and CDR2 SQIVND (reference sequence). CDR3 length equals 15 residues. This chain's CDR3 is CASSVLTSGSYEQYF. As DNA, the CDR3 is TGTGCCAGTAGTGTCCTGACTAGCGGGAGCTACGAGCAGTACTTC.

The gene calls are TRBV6-5 and TRBJ2-7, with 10 positions matching TRBD1. The CDR3 totals 16 residues. V lost 0 bases and J lost 6; bases outside the gene matches: 8. Germline V lookup: CDR1 MNHEY, CDR2 SVGAGI. CDR3 bases: TGTGCCAGCAGTTACTCGGGACAGGGGACCCCCGCCGAGCAGTACTTC. It specifies CASSYSGQGTPAEQYF.

V is TRBV5-1 and J is TRBJ2-3; TRBD1 agrees at 7 bases. V shed 5 bases and J 4 bases; nucleotides not matched to a gene: 7. The CDR3 has 14 residues. Germline V gene lookup returns CDR1 SGHRS and CDR2 YFSETQ. The CDR3 sequence is CASSRGQTADTQYF. The CDR3 DNA follows: TGCGCCAGCAGTAGGGGACAGACCGCAGATACGCAGTATTTT.

V usage is TRBV7-2 and J usage is TRBJ1-5, with 9 bases identical to TRBD1. V was clipped by 3 bases and J by 7 bases; unmatched bases: 10. CDR3 length: 16 residues. Germline-derived CDR1 and CDR2 are SGHTA and FQGNSA. The CDR3 coding sequence is TGTGCCAGCAGCTTCAACCCGGGACAGGGTCGGCAGCCCCAGCATTTT. This sequence encodes CASSFNPGQGRQPQHF.

The V and J genes are TRBV7-8 and TRBJ2-7, with D perhaps TRBD2 (6 bases). Per germline, CDR1 SGHVS and CDR2 FQNEAQ. Trimming shortened V by 4 bases and J by 3 bases, and 10 bases separated the two germline ends. This CDR3 contains 13 residues. CDR3 residues: CASSSRRGYEQYF. Written as DNA, the CDR3 is TGTGCCAGCAGCTCCCGGCGGGGCTACGAGCAGTACTTC.

The V gene is TRBV12-5, the J gene TRBJ1-1; no clear D. Trimming took 9 bases from V and 5 from J, leaving 13 bases between them. Germline V lookup: CDR1 LGHNT, CDR2 FRNRAP. The CDR3 length is 12 residues. The CDR3 DNA reads TGTGCTAGCTTCAACGGTGGTACTGAAGCTTTCTTT. Encoded protein: CASFNGGTEAFF.

This chain uses TRBV10-3 with TRBJ1-1, with 8 bases matching TRBD1. Germline assignment: CDR1 ENHRY and CDR2 SYGVKD. Germline trimming cut 4 bases from V and 1 base from J; bases unmatched to any gene: 5. The CDR3 has 15 amino acids. The CDR3 coding sequence is TGTGCCATCAGTGCGCAGGGGGCATGGAACACTGAAGCTTTCTTT. Protein product: CAISAQGAWNTEAFF.

The chain carries TRBV5-4 and TRBJ2-1, with TRBD1 matching 8 bases. Germline CDR1 and CDR2: SGHNT and YYREEE (reference sequence). The V segment lost 4 bases and the J segment 3 bases; nucleotides outside the gene matches: 3. The CDR3 extends over 14 amino acids. The CDR3 here is CASSRGQGYNEQFF. CDR3 nucleotides: TGTGCCAGCAGCCGTGGACAGGGCTACAATGAGCAGTTCTTC.

The chain links TRBV18 to TRBJ1-3; the D gene is possibly TRBD1 (6 bases). The CDR3 spans 18 residues. The V end was cut by 6 bases, the J end by 0 bases, with 21 bases between. Germline lookup yields CDR1 KGHSH and CDR2 LQKENI. CDR3 residues: CASSPYQSGAPSGNTIYF. In nucleotides, the CDR3 is TGTGCCAGCTCCCCGTATCAATCAGGGGCGCCCTCTGGAAACACCATATATTTT.

This chain connects TRBV9 to TRBJ1-1; D is unclear. The germline V gene encodes CDR1 SGDLS and CDR2 YYNGEE. V was cut by 3 bases and J by 7 bases, with 7 bases left in between. The CDR3 is made up of 11 amino acids. CDR3 protein: CASSGGGEAFF. The DNA of the CDR3 is TGTGCCAGCAGCGGTGGAGGTGAAGCTTTCTTT.

The V gene is TRBV5-1, the J gene TRBJ2-3, with D possibly TRBD2 on 6 matching bases. Germline lookup yields CDR1 SGHRS and CDR2 YFSETQ. This CDR3 spans 14 amino acids. V was pared by 6 bases and J by 2 bases, with 13 bases between. The CDR3 DNA follows: TGCGCCAGCAATCCGGGACTTGTCACAGATACGCAGTATTTT. This gives the protein CASNPGLVTDTQYF.

The chain is built from TRBV19 and TRBJ1-2, with a tentative D call TRBD1 (5 bases). The germline CDR1 and CDR2 sequences are LNHDA and SQIVND (reference sequence). The CDR3 extends over 14 amino acids. V gave up 3 bases and J gave up 3 bases, with 11 bases separating them. The chain's CDR3 is CASSMTQGDYGYTF. The CDR3 coding sequence is TGTGCCAGTAGTATGACCCAGGGTGACTATGGCTACACCTTC.

The chain employs TRBV4-1 and TRBJ2-1, with a possible D match to TRBD2 (6 bases). Germline CDR1 and CDR2: MGHRA and YSYEKL. Trimming stripped 4 bases from V and 10 bases from J, with 17 bases between. CDR3 length: 14 residues. The CDR3 DNA sequence: TGCGCCAGCAGCCCCCCATCGACGGGAGAGGAGCAGTTCTTC. This sequence encodes CASSPPSTGEEQFF.

The J gene is TRBJ2-1, the V gene TRBV5-1; 13 bases line up with TRBD2. In germline, CDR1 is SGHRS, CDR2 YFSETQ. V trimming: 1 base; J trimming: 0 bases; junction bases outside the gene matches: 10. The CDR3 covers 20 residues. The CDR3 region is CASSLKGGTSGMSSYNEQFF. CDR3 bases: TGCGCCAGCAGCTTGAAGGGGGGGACTAGCGGGATGAGCTCCTACAATGAGCAGTTCTTC.

V usage is TRBV5-1 and J usage is TRBJ1-4; D gene unclear. The CDR3 is 14 residues long. Germline V gene sequence: CDR1 SGHRS, CDR2 YFSETQ. V was shortened by 6 bases and J by 0 bases, with 9 bases between the two germline ends. In DNA, the CDR3 is TGCGCCAGCACCGCGGGAGCAACTAATGAAAAACTGTTTTTT. The encoded protein is CASTAGATNEKLFF.

The genes are TRBV6-1 and TRBJ2-1, with D unresolved. Trimming pared 0 bases from V and 1 base from J, leaving 4 bases between. Per the germline V gene, CDR1 is MNHNS and CDR2 is SASEGT. The length of the CDR3 is 14 residues. The CDR3 protein is CASSEALSYNEQFF. The CDR3, as DNA: TGTGCCAGCAGTGAAGCACTGTCCTACAATGAGCAGTTCTTC.

The rearrangement links TRBV19 to TRBJ2-4; D may be TRBD1 (6 bases). The CDR3 length is 17 residues. Germline CDR1 and CDR2: LNHDA and SQIVND (reference sequence). The V gene lost 0 bases and the J gene lost 3 bases, with 15 bases spanning the gap. Written as DNA, the CDR3 is TGTGCCAGTAGTATAGACGGGACAAACGATATCAAAAACATTCAGTACTTC. This encodes CASSIDGTNDIKNIQYF.

The chain recombines TRBV6-1 with TRBJ2-5, with D maybe TRBD2 (5 bases). The V end lost 3 bases, the J end lost 10 bases, and 12 bases lay between the germline ends. CDR3 length: 12 residues. Germline V gives CDR1 MNHNS, CDR2 SASEGT. The CDR3 region is CASSDHPGNQYF. The CDR3 DNA follows: TGTGCCAGCAGTGACCACCCGGGAAACCAGTACTTC.

V is TRBV6-6 and J is TRBJ1-2, with 8 bases aligning to TRBD1. Looked up from germline, CDR1 is MNHNY and CDR2 is SVGAGI (reference sequence). CDR3 length: 12 amino acids. The V segment lost 4 bases and the J segment 8 bases; nucleotides outside the gene matches: 3. The CDR3 coding sequence is TGTGCCAGCAGTTGGGACAGGAACGGCTACACCTTC. It codes for CASSWDRNGYTF.

The V gene is TRBV27, the J gene TRBJ2-5; D is possibly TRBD2 (5 bases). This CDR3 is 16 amino acids long. V lost 2 bases, J lost 5 bases, and 18 bases lay in between. Germline CDR1 reads MNHEY; CDR2 reads SMNVEV (reference sequence). The CDR3 spells CASSLGLRAAGETQYF. In DNA, the CDR3 is TGTGCCAGCAGTTTAGGACTTCGCGCGGCCGGGGAGACCCAGTACTTC.

The chain recombines TRBV6-1 with TRBJ1-2; D call uncertain. Germline values: CDR1 MNHNS, CDR2 SASEGT. V lost 3 bases, J lost 8 bases, and 19 bases lay in between. This CDR3 spans 15 amino acids. The CDR3 nucleotides read TGTGCCAGCAGTGACCGGTTCGGAGGGAAGGACGGCTACACCTTC. Translating gives CASSDRFGGKDGYTF.

The gene calls are TRBV4-2 and TRBJ2-2; possible D gene TRBD1, 7 bases. The germline gives CDR1 LGHNA, CDR2 YNFKEQ. CDR3 length equals 17 residues. Between the trimmed V and J ends, which lost 5 bases and 3 bases, there was a span of 19 bases. The CDR3 region is CASSYTQGGADTGELFF. CDR3 nucleotides: TGTGCCAGCAGCTATACCCAGGGGGGAGCCGACACCGGGGAGCTGTTTTTT.

The genes are TRBV2 and TRBJ2-3; D might be TRBD2 (5 bases). V was trimmed by 4 bases and J by 0 bases, leaving 11 bases between them. Germline V gives CDR1 SNHLY, CDR2 FYNNEI. CDR3 length: 15 amino acids. The CDR3 bases are TGTGCCAGCAGTGGGACTCGCAGTAGCACAGATACGCAGTATTTT. Amino acids: CASSGTRSSTDTQYF.

The CDR3 reads CASSRTGGSGNTIYF. CDR3 DNA: TGTGCCAGCAGCCGGACAGGCGGGTCTGGAAACACCATATATTTT. The chain couples TRBV7-2 to TRBJ1-3; 7 bases fit TRBD1. The J segment lost 1 base and the V segment lost 5 bases, leaving 5 bases of the junction unmatched. The CDR3 is 15 residues long. Germline CDR1 is SGHTA and CDR2 is FQGNSA.